The 19 T cell receptor beta chains given below trace back to one sample, sequenced in a study of blood T cell repertoires in COVID-19. Profiled with immunoSEQ multiplex PCR; TCRdb holds only in-frame clones, not every one. The profile shows approximately 120,000 clones, about 94% of them singletons. Source material: peripheral blood. The receptors were gathered from a man in his forties or fifties with COVID-19, enrolled during active disease.

This clone was counted once. The chain carries TRBV11-2 and TRBJ2-3; no firm D call. Trimming cost V 6 bases and J 0 bases, with 13 bases left between them. Per the germline V gene, CDR1 is SGHAT and CDR2 is FQNNGV. The CDR3 has 15 amino acids. CDR3: CASRLWSPSTDTQYF. In DNA form, the CDR3 reads TGTGCCAGCAGACTGTGGAGCCCGAGCACAGATACGCAGTATTTT. Based on the CDR3 plus reference TRBV11-2 and TRBJ2-3, the full variable domain is EAGVAQSPRYKIIEKRQSVAFWCNPISGHATLYWYQQILGQGPKLLIQFQNNGVVDDSQLPKDRFSAERLKGVDSTLKIQPAKLEDSAVYLCASRLWSPSTDTQYFGPGTRLTVL.

This chain uses TRBV9 with TRBJ2-7; maybe TRBD1 (6 bases). The CDR3 is 16 amino acids. V was pared by 0 bases and J by 0 bases, with 13 bases between. Germline V gives CDR1 SGDLS, CDR2 YYNGEE. The CDR3 coding sequence is TGTGCCAGCAGCGTAGATCTTGGGGGCAGCTCCTACGAGCAGTACTTC. Its translation is CASSVDLGGSSYEQYF.

The chain has TRBV19 and TRBJ1-1; 7 nucleotides agree with TRBD1. The CDR3 is made up of 13 amino acids. Per the germline V gene, CDR1 is LNHDA and CDR2 is SQIVND (reference sequence). The ends lost 6 bases at V and 1 base at J; junction bases unmatched: 2. The chain's CDR3 is CASRRTGNTEAFF. The CDR3 DNA follows: TGTGCCAGTAGAAGGACAGGGAACACTGAAGCTTTCTTT.

This chain joins TRBV28 and TRBJ2-4, with TRBD2 identical over 7 bases. The germline V gene encodes CDR1 MDHEN and CDR2 SYDVKM. The V and J ends lost 4 bases and 1 base, in that order; junction bases with no gene match: 7. The CDR3 totals 16 residues. CDR3 loop: CASSSGREGAKNIQYF. The CDR3 DNA reads TGTGCCAGCAGTTCCGGCAGGGAGGGGGCCAAAAACATTCAGTACTTC.

V gene TRBV19 combines with J gene TRBJ1-4; D uncertain. Trimming pared 9 bases from V and 1 base from J, leaving 18 bases between. Per the germline V gene, CDR1 is LNHDA and CDR2 is SQIVND (reference sequence). This CDR3 comprises 16 residues. This CDR3 reads CASSFSGSGTNEKLFF. The CDR3 region has the DNA TGTGCCAGCAGTTTTTCAGGATCCGGAACTAATGAAAAACTGTTTTTT.

The V and J genes are TRBV5-1 and TRBJ2-5, with 7 bases aligning to TRBD1. The CDR3 is 13 amino acids. The V segment lost 3 bases and the J segment 5 bases; nucleotides outside the gene matches: 4. Per the germline V gene, CDR1 is SGHRS and CDR2 is YFSETQ. The CDR3 spells CASSSQGTETQYF. The CDR3 nucleotides are TGCGCCAGCAGCTCACAGGGGACGGAGACCCAGTACTTC.

The chain joins TRBV21-1 to TRBJ2-7; no check of the table's D call, TRBD1, against the DNA was made. TRBV21-1 is tagged as a pseudogene. The CDR3 sequence is 15 residues long. CDR3 coding DNA: TGTGCCAGCAGCAGAAACAGGGTTCCCCCCTACGAGCAGTACGTC. Translated: CASSRNRVPPYEQYV.

The chain is built from TRBV10-3 and TRBJ1-3, with TRBD1 matching 7 bases. CDR1 and CDR2 (germline): ENHRY, SYGVKD. V lost 10 bases and J lost 3; bases outside the gene matches: 6. The CDR3 runs to 13 residues. In nucleotides, the CDR3 is TGTGCCACCGTCCAGGGGGGTGGAAACACCATATATTTT. This codes for CATVQGGGNTIYF.

V and J are TRBV6-2 or TRBV6-3 and TRBJ2-5, with 13 bases lining up with TRBD2. Germline loops: CDR1 MNHEY, CDR2 SVGEGT. There are 15 residues in the CDR3. With 5 bases clipped from V and 2 bases from J, the junction kept 2 bases outside the gene matches. The CDR3 region has the DNA TGTGCCAGCAGTAAACTAGCGGGAGGGCAAGAGACCCAGTACTTC. This encodes CASSKLAGGQETQYF.

V usage is TRBV29-1 and J usage is TRBJ2-3; D may be TRBD1 (5 bases). The germline V and J ends were trimmed by 2 bases and 1 base, with 7 bases remaining between them. There are 13 residues in the CDR3. CDR1 is SQVTM and CDR2 is ANQGSEA in the germline V gene. The DNA of the CDR3 is TGCAGCGTTGAAAGGGGTGGCACAGATACGCAGTATTTT. This encodes CSVERGGTDTQYF.

This clone was counted a single time. The chain uses TRBV11-2 and TRBJ2-1; 12 nucleotides match TRBD1. This CDR3 spans 17 amino acids. V dropped 3 bases and J dropped 1; count of bases not matched to a gene: 4. The germline gives CDR1 SGHAT, CDR2 FQNNGV. The CDR3: CASSLGGQGASYNEQFF. CDR3 sequence (DNA): TGTGCCAGCAGCTTGGGGGGACAGGGGGCTTCCTACAATGAGCAGTTCTTC. Looking up the rest from reference TRBV11-2 and TRBJ2-1 gives the full variable domain: EAGVAQSPRYKIIEKRQSVAFWCNPISGHATLYWYQQILGQGPKLLIQFQNNGVVDDSQLPKDRFSAERLKGVDSTLKIQPAKLEDSAVYLCASSLGGQGASYNEQFFGPGTRLTVL.

This chain links TRBV20-1 with TRBJ2-7; D gene unclear. CDR1 and CDR2 from the germline V gene are DFQATT and SNEGSKA (reference sequence). CDR3 size: 10 residues. V lost 0 bases to trimming and J lost 6 bases, with 3 bases between them. CDR3 bases: TGCAGTGCTAGAGATCGCGAGCAGTACTTC. It yields the protein CSARDREQYF.

The gene calls are TRBV5-1 and TRBJ1-4, with D unclear. V was clipped by 4 bases and J by 0 bases, with 7 bases between them. Germline CDR1 reads SGHRS; CDR2 reads YFSETQ. The length of the CDR3 is 14 residues. The CDR3 DNA sequence: TGCGCCAGCAGCGAGGGATCAACTAATGAAAAACTGTTTTTT. Amino acids: CASSEGSTNEKLFF.

Here the CDR3 reads CASSAGRNNQPQHF. The DNA for the CDR3 is TGTGCCAGCAGTGCAGGCAGGAACAATCAGCCCCAGCATTTT. V gene TRBV2 combines with J gene TRBJ1-5; D not certain. This CDR3 has 14 amino acids. Trimming cost V 4 bases and J 3 bases, with 10 bases left between them. From germline, CDR1 is SNHLY and CDR2 FYNNEI.

The V gene is TRBV5-1, the J gene TRBJ1-2, with D possibly TRBD1 on 5 matching bases. The ends were cut back, 0 bases at V and 0 bases at J, with 9 bases in the middle. The CDR3 has 15 amino acids. Germline V gene data show CDR1 as SGHRS and CDR2 as YFSETQ. The CDR3 nucleotides read TGCGCCAGCAGCTTGGAGGCAGGGCCTAACTATGGCTACACCTTC. Protein: CASSLEAGPNYGYTF.

The V gene is TRBV18, the J gene TRBJ2-1, with D perhaps TRBD2 (7 bases). CDR3 size: 16 residues. Germline values: CDR1 KGHSH, CDR2 LQKENI. The V end was cut by 4 bases, the J end by 6 bases, with 19 bases between. CDR3 sequence (DNA): TGTGCCAGCTCACGACCAGCGGGACACTACGGCAATGAGCAGTTCTTC. Protein sequence: CASSRPAGHYGNEQFF.

J is TRBJ1-6 and V is TRBV5-1; D possibly corresponds to TRBD1 (5 bases). The CDR3 contains 17 residues. CDR1 and CDR2 from the germline V gene are SGHRS and YFSETQ. V lost 0 bases and J 6 bases, leaving 16 bases between the germline ends. The CDR3 nucleotides are TGCGCCAGCAGCTTGGCCGGGGGGGTGGCACGTAATTCACCCCTCCACTTT. It yields the protein CASSLAGGVARNSPLHF. The complete variable domain, with remaining parts taken from reference TRBV5-1 and TRBJ1-6, reads KAGVTQTPRYLIKTRGQQVTLSCSPISGHRSVSWYQQTPGQGLQFLFEYFSETQRNKGNFPGRFSGRQFSNSRSEMNVSTLELGDSALYLCASSLAGGVARNSPLHFGNGTRLTVT.

Here the CDR3 DNA reads TGTGCCACCAGTGACACCCGTAGTAACTCTGGGGCCAACGTCCTGACTTTC. It codes for CATSDTRSNSGANVLTF. The chain is built from TRBV24-1 and TRBJ2-6; D ambiguous. Germline CDR1 reads KGHDR; CDR2 reads SFDVKD. Deletions cut 4 bases from V and 0 bases from J, with 12 bases between. The CDR3 totals 17 residues.

The V gene is TRBV29-1, the J gene TRBJ2-7; 8 bases agree with TRBD1. The CDR3 is 12 amino acids. CDR1 is SQVTM, CDR2 ANQGSEA, per germline. The V gene end was trimmed by 5 bases and the J gene end by 3 bases; junction bases not matched to a gene: 3. The CDR3 coding sequence is TGCAGCGTTCTAACAGGGGGCTACGAGCAGTACGTC. It encodes CSVLTGGYEQYV.